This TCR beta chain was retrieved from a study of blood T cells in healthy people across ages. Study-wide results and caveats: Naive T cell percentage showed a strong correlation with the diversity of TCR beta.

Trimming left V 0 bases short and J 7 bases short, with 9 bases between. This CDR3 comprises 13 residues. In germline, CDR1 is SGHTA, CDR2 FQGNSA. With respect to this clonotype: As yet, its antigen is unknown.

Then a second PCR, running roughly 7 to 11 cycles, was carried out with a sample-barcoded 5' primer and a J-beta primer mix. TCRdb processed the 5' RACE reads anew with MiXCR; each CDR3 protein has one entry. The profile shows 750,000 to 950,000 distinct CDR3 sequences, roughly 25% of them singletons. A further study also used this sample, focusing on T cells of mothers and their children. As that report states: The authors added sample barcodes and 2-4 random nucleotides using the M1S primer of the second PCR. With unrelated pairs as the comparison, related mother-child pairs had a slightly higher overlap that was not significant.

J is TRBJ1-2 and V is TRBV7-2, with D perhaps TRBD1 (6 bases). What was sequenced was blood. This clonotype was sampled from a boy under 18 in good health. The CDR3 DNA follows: TGTGCCAGCAGCTTAGCCAGACAGGCTGGCTACACCTTC. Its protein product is CASSLARQAGYTF.